What follows is one T cell receptor (beta chain) and its context. These data belong to a study of blood T cell repertoires in COVID-19. About the study: Acute-phase and convalescent COVID-19 samples originated in the United States, Italy and Spain.

From germline, CDR1 is KGHDR and CDR2 SFDVKD. The CDR3 has 17 amino acids. The ends were cut back, 2 bases at V and 5 bases at J, with 19 bases in the middle. TCRdb's copy holds only in-frame clones and misses some; the assay was immunoSEQ multiplex PCR. The sample consists of fewer than 400,000 clones, roughly 90% of them appearing once. Everyone who took part was roughly 18 to 90 years old, and they came from 24 US areas. Donors of Cohort 3 who recovered were those that had two negative PCRs, clearance, or symptom resolution. The chain has TRBV24-1 and TRBJ2-3; perhaps TRBD2 as D (7 bases). This TCR was sampled from a man in his 60s who had recovered from COVID-19. The sequencing sample was made of PBMCs or T cells enriched from blood (not recorded which). In nucleotides, the CDR3 is TGTGCCACCAGTGATTGGGACATCGGGAGGACGGGAGATACGCAGTATTTT. Translating gives CATSDWDIGRTGDTQYF.